The T cell receptor beta chain described here comes from a study of PD-L1 blockade in urothelial cancer. At the level of the study: At 3 weeks (second dose) and 6 weeks after starting treatment, blood was analyzed. Researchers found blood samples held a median of approximately 150,000 T cells.

The CDR3 covers 12 residues. With 2 bases removed from V and 5 bases from J, the gap between germline ends came to 6 bases. The germline V gene has CDR1 LNHDA and CDR2 SQIVND (reference sequence). Repertoires were generated with immunoSEQ multiplex PCR, while TCRdb's copy carries only in-frame clones and drops some. Here the sample spans 50,000 or so clones, around 87% being singletons. The TCR comes from a man aged 60 to 69 with urothelial cancer. The chain couples TRBV19 to TRBJ1-1; no firm D call. The sequenced sample was PBMCs, obtained around atezolizumab (anti-PD-L1) treatment. For the CDR3, the DNA is TGTGCCAGTAGTATAAAGAGGACTGAAGCTTTCTTT. Amino acid sequence: CASSIKRTEAFF.